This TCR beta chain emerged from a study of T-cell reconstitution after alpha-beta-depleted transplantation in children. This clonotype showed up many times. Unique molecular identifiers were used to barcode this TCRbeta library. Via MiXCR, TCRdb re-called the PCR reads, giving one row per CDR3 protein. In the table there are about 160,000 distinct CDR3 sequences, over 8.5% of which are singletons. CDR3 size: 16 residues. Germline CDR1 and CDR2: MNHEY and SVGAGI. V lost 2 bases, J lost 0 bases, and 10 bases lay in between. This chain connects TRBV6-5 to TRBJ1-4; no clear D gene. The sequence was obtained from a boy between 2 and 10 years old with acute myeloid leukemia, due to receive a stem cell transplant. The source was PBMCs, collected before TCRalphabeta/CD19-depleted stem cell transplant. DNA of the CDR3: TGTGCCAGCAGTTACCGTGTATGGGCAACTAATGAAAAACTGTTTTTT. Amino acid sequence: CASSYRVWATNEKLFF.